This T cell receptor (beta chain) comes out of a study of PD-L1 blockade in urothelial cancer (dated 2017 in TCRdb). About the full investigation: Therapy was started in the mid-2010s for all patients, and atezolizumab 1,200 mg was administered intravenously every 3 weeks. Durable clinical benefit was achieved by nine patients and was not achieved by 20 patients. Blood samples were analyzed 3 weeks after the start of treatment (second dose) and 6 weeks after the start of treatment. Twenty-five of 29 patients were males with bladder-origin urothelial cancer, and about 60% of the 29 reported a prior smoking history. Durable clinical benefit meant progression-free survival longer than 6 months, and TCR features were also tested against progression-free and overall survival. Patients had an ECOG performance status of 0 or 1 and had received between 0 and 3 prior chemotherapy regimens. Some 30 patients had pretreatment blood TCR-seq, some 24 had at least one posttreatment blood collection, and some 24 had tumor TCR-seq. A median of roughly 140,000 T cells and some 84,000 unique TCRs was obtained from blood samples, and a median clonality of approximately 0.08 was observed. TCR sequencing covered pretreatment tumor samples and matched, serially collected peripheral blood taken before and after atezolizumab treatment. An exploratory multi-omic analysis was conducted of the somatic, immune and clinical correlates of response to PD-L1 blockade with atezolizumab in urothelial cancer. Whole exome sequencing and RNA sequencing of pretreatment tumors were performed alongside TCR sequencing in the same patients.

Findings and caveats that apply to the study as a whole: Greater expansion of tumor-associated TCR clones in peripheral blood 3 weeks after the start of treatment was observed in patients with durable benefit (n of about 20, p = 0.022). A pretreatment peripheral blood TCR clonality below the median was linked to improved progression-free and overall survival. Because the sample size was small (n ≈ 27) and many exploratory analyses were performed, the results are intended to be hypothesis-generating.

The CDR3 covers 15 residues, taking in both the cysteine and the phenylalanine. The entry retains the CDR3 DNA only, 45 bases that are in frame from base 1. The germline V gene supplies CDR1 SGHTA and CDR2 FQGNSA. Compared with germline, V lacks 3 bases and J lacks 9 bases; bases without a gene match: 8. The table lists this clone with a count of one. This receptor's antigen is unknown. Base qualities are not recorded, but no much larger clone differs from it by a single base. Synthetic TCR analog templates were spiked into each PCR to estimate absolute template abundance from read counts. TCRbeta CDR3 regions were amplified from genomic DNA with bias-controlled V and J gene primers using the immunoSEQ assay. Sequencing of rearranged TCRbeta segments was done at approximately 20X coverage. In the source study's methods: Sequencing errors were corrected by clustering and CDR3s were annotated against IMGT to assign V, D and J genes. Out-of-frame and stop-codon sequences were excluded, and only productive TCRbeta rearrangements were used in downstream analyses. To compute clonality, Shannon entropy was normalized by the log of the number of unique productive sequences and then subtracted from one. Clones differing between time points or between blood and tumor were identified by Fisher's exact test with Benjamini-Hochberg correction at adjusted p below 0.01. TCRdb provides this immuneACCESS table in a form limited to in-frame rearrangements. Some clones are lacking; in checked studies, under half of them reflect an unresolved V gene, and why the rest are absent is not known. That table furnishes V, J and clone size, whereas the DNA furnished D and trimming. Counted in this sample were about 43,000 clones; around 90% of them appeared once. The ten largest account for roughly an eighth of the sample.

The cohort comprised fewer than 35 patients with locally advanced or metastatic urothelial carcinoma treated at Memorial Sloan Kettering on a trial protocol. Peripheral blood mononuclear cells were collected pretreatment and during treatment, with between 1 and 8 total time points obtained per patient. The Qiagen DNeasy Blood extraction kit was used to purify genomic DNA from total PBMCs and tumor samples. PBMCs were collected pretreatment and during treatment and were isolated and stored as previously described. The material was PBMCs, obtained around atezolizumab (anti-PD-L1) treatment. The chain joins TRBV7-2 to TRBJ2-1; TRBD2 matches 10 bases in the middle. This TCR was sampled from a woman aged 55-69 years with urothelial cancer. The CDR3 region reads CASSFGLAAGGEQFF. The nucleotide sequence reads TGTGCCAGCAGCTTTGGACTAGCGGCGGGGGGTGAGCAGTTCTTC. Here the CDR3 is joined to the reference TRBV7-2 and TRBJ2-1 genes, and the full variable domain is: GAGVSQSPSNKVTEKGKDVELRCDPISGHTALYWYRQSLGQGLEFLIYFQGNSAPDKSGLPSDRFSAERTGGSVSTLTIQRTQQEDSAVYLCASSFGLAAGGEQFFGPGTRLTVL.